A single sample gave rise to the 5 T cell receptor beta chains below, sequenced in a study of shared clonotypes between healthy human individuals. Terminally differentiated effector memory CD45RA+ cells were left out of the naive CD8 fraction, which was CD45RO-negative and positively selected for CCR7. Some clones are missing from TCRdb's copy, which holds only in-frame ones; the method was immunoSEQ multiplex PCR. The profile shows around 2.1 million clones, under 95% of them singletons. The specimen was naive CD8+ T cells from PBMCs. These receptors were taken from a man aged 18 to 35 in good health. Some clones in this sample may be carry-over from other donors' samples.

Turning to this clone: Sequence at one end of the junction differs from germline and may be a read error. This chain joins TRBV28 and TRBJ1-1; D not resolved. Per germline, CDR1 MDHEN and CDR2 SYDVKM. CDR3 length: 14 residues. For the CDR3, the DNA is TGTGCCAGCAGTTTCTGGTCCCCGAACTCTGAAGCTTTCTTT. This encodes CASSFWSPNSEAFF.

The chain couples TRBV7-9 to TRBJ2-4; possibly TRBD1 or TRBD2 for D (7 bases each). The CDR3 is 14 residues long. V was clipped by 5 bases and J by 5 bases, with 13 bases between them. Germline CDR1 and CDR2: SEHNR and FQNEAQ (reference sequence). CDR3 DNA sequence: TGTGCCAGCAGCGGGGGGGACAGCCAAAACATTCAGTACTTC. Translated, it gives CASSGGDSQNIQYF.

The chain uses TRBV7-6 and TRBJ2-7; 7 bases fit TRBD2. The CDR3 spans 17 residues. From germline, CDR1 is SGHVS and CDR2 FNYEAQ. The V segment lost 8 bases and the J segment 0 bases; nucleotides outside the gene matches: 16. Written as DNA, the CDR3 is TGTGCCAGCGCACCCGGTCGGCTAGCGGAGTTCTCCTACGAGCAGTACTTC. Residues: CASAPGRLAEFSYEQYF.

The V and J genes are TRBV7-9 and TRBJ2-5; 11 bases agree with TRBD2. Losses at the gene ends were 4 bases for V and 5 bases for J; bases not matched to a gene: 15. The V gene's germline CDR1 is SEHNR and CDR2 FQNEAQ (reference sequence). CDR3 length equals 18 residues. In DNA form, the CDR3 reads TGTGCCAGCAGCTCAATCCGCTCCCTAGCGGGAGGTTACGAGACCCAGTACTTC. Translation: CASSSIRSLAGGYETQYF.

This chain links TRBV29-1 with TRBJ2-1; unclear D gene. CDR3 length equals 9 residues. Germline CDR1 is SQVTM and CDR2 is ANQGSEA. V gave up 4 bases and J gave up 13 bases, with 8 bases separating them. The CDR3 DNA reads as TGCAGCGTTGGTAGCTCACAGTTCTTC. Its translation: CSVGSSQFF.